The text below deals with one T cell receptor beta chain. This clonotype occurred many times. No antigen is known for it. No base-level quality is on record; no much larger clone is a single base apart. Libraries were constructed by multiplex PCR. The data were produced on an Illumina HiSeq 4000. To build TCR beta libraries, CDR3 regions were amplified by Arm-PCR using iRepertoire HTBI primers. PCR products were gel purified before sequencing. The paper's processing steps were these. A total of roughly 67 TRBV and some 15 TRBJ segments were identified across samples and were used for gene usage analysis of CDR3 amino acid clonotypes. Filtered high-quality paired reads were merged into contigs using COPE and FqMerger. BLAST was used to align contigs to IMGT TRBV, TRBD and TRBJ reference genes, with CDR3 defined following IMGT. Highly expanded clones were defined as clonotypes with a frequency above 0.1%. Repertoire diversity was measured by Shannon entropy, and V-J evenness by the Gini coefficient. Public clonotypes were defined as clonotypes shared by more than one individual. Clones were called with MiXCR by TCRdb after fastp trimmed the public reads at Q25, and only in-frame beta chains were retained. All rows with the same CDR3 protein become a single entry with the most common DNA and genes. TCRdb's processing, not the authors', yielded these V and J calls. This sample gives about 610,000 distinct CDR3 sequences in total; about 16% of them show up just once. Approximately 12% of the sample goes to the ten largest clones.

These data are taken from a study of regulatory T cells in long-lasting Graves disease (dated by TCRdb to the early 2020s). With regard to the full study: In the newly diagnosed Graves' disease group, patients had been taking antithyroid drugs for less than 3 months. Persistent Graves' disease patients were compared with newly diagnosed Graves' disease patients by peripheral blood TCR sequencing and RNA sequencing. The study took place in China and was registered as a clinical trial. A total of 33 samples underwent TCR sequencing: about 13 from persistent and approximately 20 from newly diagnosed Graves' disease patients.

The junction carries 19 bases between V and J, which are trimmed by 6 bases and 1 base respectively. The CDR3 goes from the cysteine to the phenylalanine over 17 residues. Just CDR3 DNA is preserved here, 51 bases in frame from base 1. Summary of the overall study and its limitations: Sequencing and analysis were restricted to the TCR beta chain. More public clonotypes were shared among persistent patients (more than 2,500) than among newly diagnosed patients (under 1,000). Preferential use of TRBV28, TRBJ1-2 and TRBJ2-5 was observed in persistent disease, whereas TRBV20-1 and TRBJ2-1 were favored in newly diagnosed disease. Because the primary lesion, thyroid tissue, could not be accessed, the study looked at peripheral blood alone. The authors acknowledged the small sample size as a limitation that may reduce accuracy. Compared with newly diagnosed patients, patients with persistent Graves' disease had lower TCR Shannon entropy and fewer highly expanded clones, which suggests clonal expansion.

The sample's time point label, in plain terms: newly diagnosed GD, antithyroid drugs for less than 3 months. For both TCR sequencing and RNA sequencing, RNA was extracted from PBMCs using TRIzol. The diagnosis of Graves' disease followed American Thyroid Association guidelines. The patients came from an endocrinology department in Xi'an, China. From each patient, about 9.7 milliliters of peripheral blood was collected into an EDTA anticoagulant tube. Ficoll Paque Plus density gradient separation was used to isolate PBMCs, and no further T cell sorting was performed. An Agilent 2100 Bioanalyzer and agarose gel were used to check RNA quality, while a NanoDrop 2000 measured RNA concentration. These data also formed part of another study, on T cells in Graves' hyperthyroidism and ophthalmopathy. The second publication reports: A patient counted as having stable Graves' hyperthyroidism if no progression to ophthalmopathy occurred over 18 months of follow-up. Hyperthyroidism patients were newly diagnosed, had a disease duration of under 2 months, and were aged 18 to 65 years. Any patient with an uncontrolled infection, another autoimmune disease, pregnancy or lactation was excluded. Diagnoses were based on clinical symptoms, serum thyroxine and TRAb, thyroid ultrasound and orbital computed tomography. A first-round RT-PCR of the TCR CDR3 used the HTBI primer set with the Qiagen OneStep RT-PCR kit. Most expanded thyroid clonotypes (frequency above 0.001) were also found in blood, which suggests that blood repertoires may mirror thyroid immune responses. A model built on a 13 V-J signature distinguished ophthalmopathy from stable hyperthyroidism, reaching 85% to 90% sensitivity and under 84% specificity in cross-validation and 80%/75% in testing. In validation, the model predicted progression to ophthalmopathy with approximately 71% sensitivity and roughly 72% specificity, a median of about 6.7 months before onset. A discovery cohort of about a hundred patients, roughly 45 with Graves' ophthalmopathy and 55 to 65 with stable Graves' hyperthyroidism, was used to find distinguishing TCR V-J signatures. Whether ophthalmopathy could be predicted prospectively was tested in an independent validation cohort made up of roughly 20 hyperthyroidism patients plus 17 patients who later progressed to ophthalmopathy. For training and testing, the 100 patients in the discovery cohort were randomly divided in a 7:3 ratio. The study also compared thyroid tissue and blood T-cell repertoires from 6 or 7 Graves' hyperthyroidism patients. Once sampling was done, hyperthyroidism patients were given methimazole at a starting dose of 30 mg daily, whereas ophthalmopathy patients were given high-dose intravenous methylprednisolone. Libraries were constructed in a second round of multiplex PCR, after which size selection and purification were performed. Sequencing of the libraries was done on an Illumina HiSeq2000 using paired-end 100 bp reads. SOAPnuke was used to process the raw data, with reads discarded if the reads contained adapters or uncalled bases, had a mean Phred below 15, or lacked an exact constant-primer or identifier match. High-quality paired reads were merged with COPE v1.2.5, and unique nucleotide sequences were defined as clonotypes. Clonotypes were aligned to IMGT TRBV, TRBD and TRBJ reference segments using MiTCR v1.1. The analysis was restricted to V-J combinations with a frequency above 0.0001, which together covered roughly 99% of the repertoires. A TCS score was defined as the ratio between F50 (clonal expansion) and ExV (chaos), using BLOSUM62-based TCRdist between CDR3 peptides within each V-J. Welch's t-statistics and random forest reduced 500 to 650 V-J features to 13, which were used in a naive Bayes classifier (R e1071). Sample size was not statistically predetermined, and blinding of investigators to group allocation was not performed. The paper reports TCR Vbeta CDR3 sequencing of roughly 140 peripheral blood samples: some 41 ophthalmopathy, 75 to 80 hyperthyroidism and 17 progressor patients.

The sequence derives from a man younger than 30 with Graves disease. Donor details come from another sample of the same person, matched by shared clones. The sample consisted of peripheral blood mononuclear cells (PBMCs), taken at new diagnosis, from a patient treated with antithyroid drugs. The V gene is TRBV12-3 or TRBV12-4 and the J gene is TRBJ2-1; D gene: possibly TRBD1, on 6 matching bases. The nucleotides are TGTGCCAGCAGGCCCGGTAATTCCAGGGGTTCCTACAATGAGCAGTTCTTC. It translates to CASRPGNSRGSYNEQFF.